These T cell receptor beta chains were read from a single sample in a study of cytomegalovirus exposure and HLA in healthy donors. Generated by immunoSEQ multiplex PCR, the TCRdb table keeps only in-frame clones and is missing some. The sample includes about 93,000 clones, around 80% seen only once; the top ten take around 0.53%. Sequencing used PBMCs. These receptors all stem from a man aged 25-40 years in good health and CMV-seronegative. The CDR3 runs from the conserved cysteine through the conserved F or W. Each record gives: D gene, clone size, V gene, J gene, CDR3 protein, CDR3 DNA. The D gene is left open where the match is weak. Only some rows state a clone size, as once, few, many or a class for expanded clones.

NA,NA,TRBV2,TRBJ2-7,CASREDPYEQYF,TGTGCCAGCAGGGAGGACCCCTACGAGCAGTACTTC
NA,once,TRBV9,TRBJ1-6,CASSVRQGNSPLHF,TGTGCCAGCAGCGTGCGTCAGGGTAATTCACCCCTCCACTTT
TRBD2,few,TRBV6-1,TRBJ2-1,CASKKLAGAYNEQFF,TGTGCCAGCAAGAAACTAGCGGGAGCGTACAATGAGCAGTTCTTC
NA,NA,TRBV5-4,TRBJ2-1,CASSPSTALTYNEQFF,TGTGCCAGCAGCCCCTCGACAGCCTTGACCTACAATGAGCAGTTCTTC
TRBD1,NA,TRBV29-1,TRBJ1-3,CSVSDRVGNTIYF,TGCAGCGTATCTGACAGGGTTGGAAACACCATATATTTT
NA,few,TRBV6-1,TRBJ1-2,CASRKRENYGYTF,TGTGCCAGCAGGAAAAGGGAGAACTATGGCTACACCTTC
NA,NA,TRBV7-3,TRBJ2-3,CASSFGGEDTQYF,TGTGCCAGCAGCTTTGGAGGTGAAGATACGCAGTATTTT
TRBD2,NA,TRBV6-5,TRBJ2-3,CASSSSGGSTDTQYF,TGTGCCAGCAGTTCCAGCGGGGGAAGCACAGATACGCAGTATTTT
NA,NA,TRBV15,TRBJ1-2,CATSRDTGWGDYGYTF,TGTGCCACCAGCAGAGATACGGGATGGGGGGACTATGGCTACACCTTC
TRBD2,NA,TRBV7-6,TRBJ2-1,CASSRGLAGAEQFF,TGTGCCAGCAGCCGGGGACTAGCGGGAGCTGAGCAGTTCTTC
TRBD2,NA,TRBV5-6,TRBJ2-1,CASSRESSGRFNEQFF,TGTGCCAGCAGCCGCGAGTCTAGCGGGAGGTTTAATGAGCAGTTCTTC
NA,NA,TRBV6-5,TRBJ2-7,CASSSLEGGAAYEQYF,TGTGCCAGCAGTTCGCTCGAGGGGGGGGCGGCCTACGAGCAGTACTTC
NA,NA,TRBV5-6,TRBJ2-2,CASSLTVGKHPGELFF,TGTGCCAGCAGCTTGACAGTCGGAAAACACCCCGGGGAGCTGTTTTTT
NA,NA,TRBV29-1,TRBJ1-3,CSGTGYGNTIYF,TGCAGCGGAACAGGGTATGGAAACACCATATATTTT
TRBD1,NA,TRBV25-1,TRBJ1-3,CASSTGGGNTIYF,TGTGCCAGCAGCACAGGGGGCGGAAACACCATATATTTT
NA,NA,TRBV2,TRBJ1-1,CASSQGGTEAFF,TGTGCCAGCAGTCAGGGTGGCACTGAAGCTTTCTTT
NA,NA,TRBV11-3,TRBJ2-2,CASSPRGTGELFF,TGTGCCAGCAGCCCCCGAGGCACCGGGGAGCTGTTTTTT